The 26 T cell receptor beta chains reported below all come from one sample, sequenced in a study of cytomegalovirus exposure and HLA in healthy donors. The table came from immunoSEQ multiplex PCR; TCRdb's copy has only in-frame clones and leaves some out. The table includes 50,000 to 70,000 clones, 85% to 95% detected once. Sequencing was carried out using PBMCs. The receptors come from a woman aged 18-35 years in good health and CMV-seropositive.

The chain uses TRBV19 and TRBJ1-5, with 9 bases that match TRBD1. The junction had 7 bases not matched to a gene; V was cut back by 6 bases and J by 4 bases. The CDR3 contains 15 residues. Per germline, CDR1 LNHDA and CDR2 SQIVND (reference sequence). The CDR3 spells CASSLPGQGNQPQHF. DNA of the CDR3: TGTGCCAGTAGCCTACCCGGACAGGGGAATCAGCCCCAGCATTTT.

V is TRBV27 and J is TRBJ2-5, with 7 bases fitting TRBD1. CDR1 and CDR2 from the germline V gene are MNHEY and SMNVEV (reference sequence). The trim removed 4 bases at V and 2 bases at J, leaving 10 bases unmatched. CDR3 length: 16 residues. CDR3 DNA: TGTGCCAGCAGTTATTTATATCAGGGGGTGCAAGAGACCCAGTACTTC. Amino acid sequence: CASSYLYQGVQETQYF.

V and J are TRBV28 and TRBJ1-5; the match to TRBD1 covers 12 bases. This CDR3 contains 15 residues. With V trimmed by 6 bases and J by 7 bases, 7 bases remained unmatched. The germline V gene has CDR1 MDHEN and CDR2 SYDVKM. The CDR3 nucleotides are TGTGCCAGCAGGGGGGGACAGGGGGCGAACCAGCCCCAGCATTTT. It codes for CASRGGQGANQPQHF.

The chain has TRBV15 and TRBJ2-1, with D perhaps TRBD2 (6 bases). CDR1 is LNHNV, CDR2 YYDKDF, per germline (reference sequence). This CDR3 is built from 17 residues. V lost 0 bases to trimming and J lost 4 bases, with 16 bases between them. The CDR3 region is CATSREGESSAYNEQFF. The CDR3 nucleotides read TGTGCCACCAGCAGAGAGGGGGAGTCTAGCGCTTACAATGAGCAGTTCTTC.

CDR3 residues: CASSPNPWAGRTYEQYF. The CDR3 DNA is TGTGCCAGCTCACCGAATCCCTGGGCAGGGCGCACCTACGAGCAGTACTTC. The J gene is TRBJ2-7, the V gene TRBV18, with D perhaps matching TRBD1 (5 bases). CDR1 and CDR2 from the germline V gene are KGHSH and LQKENI. The CDR3 consists of 17 residues. With 3 bases removed from V and 2 bases from J, the gap between germline ends came to 20 bases.

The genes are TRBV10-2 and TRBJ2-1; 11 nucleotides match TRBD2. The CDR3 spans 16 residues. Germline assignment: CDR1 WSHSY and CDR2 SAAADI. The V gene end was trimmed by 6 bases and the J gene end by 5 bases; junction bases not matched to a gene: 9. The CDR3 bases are TGCGCCAGCAGGAATTCGGGGACTAGCGGCCACAATGAGCAGTTCTTC. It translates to CASRNSGTSGHNEQFF.

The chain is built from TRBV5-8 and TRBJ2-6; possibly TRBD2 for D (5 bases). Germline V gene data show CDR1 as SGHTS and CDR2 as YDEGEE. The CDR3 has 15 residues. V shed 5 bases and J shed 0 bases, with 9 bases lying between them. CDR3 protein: CASSEGDSGANVLTF. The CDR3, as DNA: TGTGCCAGCAGTGAGGGAGACTCTGGGGCCAACGTCCTGACTTTC.

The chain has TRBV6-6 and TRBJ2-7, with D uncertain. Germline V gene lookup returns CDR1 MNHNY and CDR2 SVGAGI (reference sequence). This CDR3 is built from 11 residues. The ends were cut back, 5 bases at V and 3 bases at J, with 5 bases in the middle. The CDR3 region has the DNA TGTGCCAGCAGTGCCGGCTACGAGCAGTACTTC. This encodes CASSAGYEQYF.

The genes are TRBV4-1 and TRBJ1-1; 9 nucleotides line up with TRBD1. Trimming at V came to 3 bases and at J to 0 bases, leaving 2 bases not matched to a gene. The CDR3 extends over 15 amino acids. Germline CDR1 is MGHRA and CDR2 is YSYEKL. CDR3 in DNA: TGCGCCAGCAGCCATGGACAGGGGTTGAACACTGAAGCTTTCTTT. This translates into CASSHGQGLNTEAFF.

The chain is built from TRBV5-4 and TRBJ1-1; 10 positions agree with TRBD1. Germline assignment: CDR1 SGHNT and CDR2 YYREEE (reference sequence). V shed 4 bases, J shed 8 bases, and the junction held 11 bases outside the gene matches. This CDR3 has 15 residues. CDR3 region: CASSDPTGGRVEAFF. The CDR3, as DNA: TGTGCCAGCAGCGACCCGACAGGGGGCAGGGTGGAAGCTTTCTTT.

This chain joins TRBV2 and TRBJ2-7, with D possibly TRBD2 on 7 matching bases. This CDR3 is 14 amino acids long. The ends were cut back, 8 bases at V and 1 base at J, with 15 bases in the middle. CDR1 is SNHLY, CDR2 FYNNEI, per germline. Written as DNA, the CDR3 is TGTGCCAGCTACGAGGGGGGGCAATCCTACGAGCAGTACTTC. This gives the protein CASYEGGQSYEQYF.

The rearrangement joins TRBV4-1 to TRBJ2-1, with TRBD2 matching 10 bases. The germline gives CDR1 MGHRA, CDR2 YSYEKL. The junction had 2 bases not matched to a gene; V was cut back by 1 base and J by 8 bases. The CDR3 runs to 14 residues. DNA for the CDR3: TGCGCCAGCAGCCAAGTAGCGGGAGGAGATGAGCAGTTCTTC. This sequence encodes CASSQVAGGDEQFF.

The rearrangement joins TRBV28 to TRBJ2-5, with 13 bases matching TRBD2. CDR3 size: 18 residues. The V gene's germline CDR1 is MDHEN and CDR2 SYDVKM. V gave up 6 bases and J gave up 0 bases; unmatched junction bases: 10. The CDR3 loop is CASRLTSGRGSNQETQYF. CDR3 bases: TGTGCCAGCAGGCTAACTAGCGGGAGGGGGAGTAACCAAGAGACCCAGTACTTC.

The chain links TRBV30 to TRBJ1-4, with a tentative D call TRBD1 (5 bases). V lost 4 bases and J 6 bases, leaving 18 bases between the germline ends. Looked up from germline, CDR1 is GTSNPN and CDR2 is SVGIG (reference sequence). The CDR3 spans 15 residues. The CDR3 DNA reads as TGTGCCTGGATCCCCCCGGGGGGAGGGGATGAAAAACTGTTTTTT. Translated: CAWIPPGGGDEKLFF.

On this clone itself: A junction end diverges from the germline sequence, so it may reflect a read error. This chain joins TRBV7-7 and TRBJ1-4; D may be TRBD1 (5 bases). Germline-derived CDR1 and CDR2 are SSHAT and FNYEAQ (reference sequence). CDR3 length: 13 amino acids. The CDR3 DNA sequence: TGTGCTAGCAGCCAGGGTTTAAATGAAAAACTGTTTTTT. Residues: CASSQGLNEKLFF.

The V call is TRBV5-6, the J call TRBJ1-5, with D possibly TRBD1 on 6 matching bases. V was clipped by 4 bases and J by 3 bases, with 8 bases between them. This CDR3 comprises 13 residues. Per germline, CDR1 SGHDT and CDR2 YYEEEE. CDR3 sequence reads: CASSQGFNQPQHF. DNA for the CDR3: TGTGCCAGCAGCCAGGGGTTCAATCAGCCCCAGCATTTT.

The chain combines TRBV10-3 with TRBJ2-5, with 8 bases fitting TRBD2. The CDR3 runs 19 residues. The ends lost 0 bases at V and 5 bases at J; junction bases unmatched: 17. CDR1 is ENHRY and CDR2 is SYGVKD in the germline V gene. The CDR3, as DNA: TGTGCCATCAGTGAGTCGAAACTCCTAGCGGGTCCTGGAGGGGAGACCCAGTACTTC. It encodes CAISESKLLAGPGGETQYF.

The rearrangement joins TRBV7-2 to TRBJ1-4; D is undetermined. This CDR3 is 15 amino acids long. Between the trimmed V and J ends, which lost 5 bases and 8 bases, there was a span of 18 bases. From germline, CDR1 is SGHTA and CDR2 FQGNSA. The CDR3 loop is CASSPLPVGREKLFF. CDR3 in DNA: TGTGCCAGCAGCCCGCTGCCGGTTGGGCGAGAAAAACTGTTTTTT.

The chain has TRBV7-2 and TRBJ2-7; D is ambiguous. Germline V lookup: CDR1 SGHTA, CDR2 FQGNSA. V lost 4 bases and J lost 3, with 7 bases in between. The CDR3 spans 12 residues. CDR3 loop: CASSSNNYEQYF. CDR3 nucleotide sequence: TGTGCCAGCAGCTCGAACAACTACGAGCAGTACTTC.

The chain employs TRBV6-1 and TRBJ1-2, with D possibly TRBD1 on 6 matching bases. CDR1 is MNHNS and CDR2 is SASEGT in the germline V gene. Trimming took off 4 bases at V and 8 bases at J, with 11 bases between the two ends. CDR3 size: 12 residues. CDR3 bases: TGTGCCAGCAGTGCCCTGGACAGAGGCTACACCTTC. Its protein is CASSALDRGYTF.

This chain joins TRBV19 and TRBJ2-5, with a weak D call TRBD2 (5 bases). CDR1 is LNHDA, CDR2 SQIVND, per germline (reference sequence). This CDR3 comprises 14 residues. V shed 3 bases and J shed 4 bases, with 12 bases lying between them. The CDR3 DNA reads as TGTGCCAGTAGTATCGGGAAGGGTGGAGAGACCCAGTACTTC. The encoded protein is CASSIGKGGETQYF.

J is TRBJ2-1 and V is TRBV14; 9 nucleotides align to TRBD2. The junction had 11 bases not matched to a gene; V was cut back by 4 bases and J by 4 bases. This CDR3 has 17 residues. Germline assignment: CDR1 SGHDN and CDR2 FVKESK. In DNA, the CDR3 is TGTGCCAGCAGCCCGAACCCTCTAGCGGGGTTGTACAATGAGCAGTTCTTC. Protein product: CASSPNPLAGLYNEQFF.

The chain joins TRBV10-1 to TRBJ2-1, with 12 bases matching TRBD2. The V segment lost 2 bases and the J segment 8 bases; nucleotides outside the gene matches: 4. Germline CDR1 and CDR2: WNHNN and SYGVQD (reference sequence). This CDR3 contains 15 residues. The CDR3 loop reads CASSESLAGGYEQFF. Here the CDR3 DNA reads TGCGCCAGCAGTGAGAGCCTAGCGGGAGGGTATGAGCAGTTCTTC.

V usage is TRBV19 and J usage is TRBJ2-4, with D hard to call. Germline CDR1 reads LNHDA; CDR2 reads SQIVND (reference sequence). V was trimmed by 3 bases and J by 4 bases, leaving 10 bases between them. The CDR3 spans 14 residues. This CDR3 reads CASSIDGSKNIQYF. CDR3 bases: TGTGCCAGTAGTATTGATGGCAGTAAAAACATTCAGTACTTC.

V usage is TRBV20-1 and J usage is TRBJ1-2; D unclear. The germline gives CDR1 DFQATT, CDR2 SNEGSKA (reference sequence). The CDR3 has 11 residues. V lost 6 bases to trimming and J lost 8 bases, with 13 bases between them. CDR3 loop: CSASSPRGYTF. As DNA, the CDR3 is TGCAGTGCAAGTTCCCCGCGCGGCTACACCTTC.

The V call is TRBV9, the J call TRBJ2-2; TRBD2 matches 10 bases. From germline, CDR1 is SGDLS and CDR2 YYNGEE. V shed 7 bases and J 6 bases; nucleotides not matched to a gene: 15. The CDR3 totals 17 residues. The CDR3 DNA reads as TGTGCCAGCGGTCATCTAGCGGGGGCCGAGGGGGCCGGGGAGCTGTTTTTT. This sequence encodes CASGHLAGAEGAGELFF.